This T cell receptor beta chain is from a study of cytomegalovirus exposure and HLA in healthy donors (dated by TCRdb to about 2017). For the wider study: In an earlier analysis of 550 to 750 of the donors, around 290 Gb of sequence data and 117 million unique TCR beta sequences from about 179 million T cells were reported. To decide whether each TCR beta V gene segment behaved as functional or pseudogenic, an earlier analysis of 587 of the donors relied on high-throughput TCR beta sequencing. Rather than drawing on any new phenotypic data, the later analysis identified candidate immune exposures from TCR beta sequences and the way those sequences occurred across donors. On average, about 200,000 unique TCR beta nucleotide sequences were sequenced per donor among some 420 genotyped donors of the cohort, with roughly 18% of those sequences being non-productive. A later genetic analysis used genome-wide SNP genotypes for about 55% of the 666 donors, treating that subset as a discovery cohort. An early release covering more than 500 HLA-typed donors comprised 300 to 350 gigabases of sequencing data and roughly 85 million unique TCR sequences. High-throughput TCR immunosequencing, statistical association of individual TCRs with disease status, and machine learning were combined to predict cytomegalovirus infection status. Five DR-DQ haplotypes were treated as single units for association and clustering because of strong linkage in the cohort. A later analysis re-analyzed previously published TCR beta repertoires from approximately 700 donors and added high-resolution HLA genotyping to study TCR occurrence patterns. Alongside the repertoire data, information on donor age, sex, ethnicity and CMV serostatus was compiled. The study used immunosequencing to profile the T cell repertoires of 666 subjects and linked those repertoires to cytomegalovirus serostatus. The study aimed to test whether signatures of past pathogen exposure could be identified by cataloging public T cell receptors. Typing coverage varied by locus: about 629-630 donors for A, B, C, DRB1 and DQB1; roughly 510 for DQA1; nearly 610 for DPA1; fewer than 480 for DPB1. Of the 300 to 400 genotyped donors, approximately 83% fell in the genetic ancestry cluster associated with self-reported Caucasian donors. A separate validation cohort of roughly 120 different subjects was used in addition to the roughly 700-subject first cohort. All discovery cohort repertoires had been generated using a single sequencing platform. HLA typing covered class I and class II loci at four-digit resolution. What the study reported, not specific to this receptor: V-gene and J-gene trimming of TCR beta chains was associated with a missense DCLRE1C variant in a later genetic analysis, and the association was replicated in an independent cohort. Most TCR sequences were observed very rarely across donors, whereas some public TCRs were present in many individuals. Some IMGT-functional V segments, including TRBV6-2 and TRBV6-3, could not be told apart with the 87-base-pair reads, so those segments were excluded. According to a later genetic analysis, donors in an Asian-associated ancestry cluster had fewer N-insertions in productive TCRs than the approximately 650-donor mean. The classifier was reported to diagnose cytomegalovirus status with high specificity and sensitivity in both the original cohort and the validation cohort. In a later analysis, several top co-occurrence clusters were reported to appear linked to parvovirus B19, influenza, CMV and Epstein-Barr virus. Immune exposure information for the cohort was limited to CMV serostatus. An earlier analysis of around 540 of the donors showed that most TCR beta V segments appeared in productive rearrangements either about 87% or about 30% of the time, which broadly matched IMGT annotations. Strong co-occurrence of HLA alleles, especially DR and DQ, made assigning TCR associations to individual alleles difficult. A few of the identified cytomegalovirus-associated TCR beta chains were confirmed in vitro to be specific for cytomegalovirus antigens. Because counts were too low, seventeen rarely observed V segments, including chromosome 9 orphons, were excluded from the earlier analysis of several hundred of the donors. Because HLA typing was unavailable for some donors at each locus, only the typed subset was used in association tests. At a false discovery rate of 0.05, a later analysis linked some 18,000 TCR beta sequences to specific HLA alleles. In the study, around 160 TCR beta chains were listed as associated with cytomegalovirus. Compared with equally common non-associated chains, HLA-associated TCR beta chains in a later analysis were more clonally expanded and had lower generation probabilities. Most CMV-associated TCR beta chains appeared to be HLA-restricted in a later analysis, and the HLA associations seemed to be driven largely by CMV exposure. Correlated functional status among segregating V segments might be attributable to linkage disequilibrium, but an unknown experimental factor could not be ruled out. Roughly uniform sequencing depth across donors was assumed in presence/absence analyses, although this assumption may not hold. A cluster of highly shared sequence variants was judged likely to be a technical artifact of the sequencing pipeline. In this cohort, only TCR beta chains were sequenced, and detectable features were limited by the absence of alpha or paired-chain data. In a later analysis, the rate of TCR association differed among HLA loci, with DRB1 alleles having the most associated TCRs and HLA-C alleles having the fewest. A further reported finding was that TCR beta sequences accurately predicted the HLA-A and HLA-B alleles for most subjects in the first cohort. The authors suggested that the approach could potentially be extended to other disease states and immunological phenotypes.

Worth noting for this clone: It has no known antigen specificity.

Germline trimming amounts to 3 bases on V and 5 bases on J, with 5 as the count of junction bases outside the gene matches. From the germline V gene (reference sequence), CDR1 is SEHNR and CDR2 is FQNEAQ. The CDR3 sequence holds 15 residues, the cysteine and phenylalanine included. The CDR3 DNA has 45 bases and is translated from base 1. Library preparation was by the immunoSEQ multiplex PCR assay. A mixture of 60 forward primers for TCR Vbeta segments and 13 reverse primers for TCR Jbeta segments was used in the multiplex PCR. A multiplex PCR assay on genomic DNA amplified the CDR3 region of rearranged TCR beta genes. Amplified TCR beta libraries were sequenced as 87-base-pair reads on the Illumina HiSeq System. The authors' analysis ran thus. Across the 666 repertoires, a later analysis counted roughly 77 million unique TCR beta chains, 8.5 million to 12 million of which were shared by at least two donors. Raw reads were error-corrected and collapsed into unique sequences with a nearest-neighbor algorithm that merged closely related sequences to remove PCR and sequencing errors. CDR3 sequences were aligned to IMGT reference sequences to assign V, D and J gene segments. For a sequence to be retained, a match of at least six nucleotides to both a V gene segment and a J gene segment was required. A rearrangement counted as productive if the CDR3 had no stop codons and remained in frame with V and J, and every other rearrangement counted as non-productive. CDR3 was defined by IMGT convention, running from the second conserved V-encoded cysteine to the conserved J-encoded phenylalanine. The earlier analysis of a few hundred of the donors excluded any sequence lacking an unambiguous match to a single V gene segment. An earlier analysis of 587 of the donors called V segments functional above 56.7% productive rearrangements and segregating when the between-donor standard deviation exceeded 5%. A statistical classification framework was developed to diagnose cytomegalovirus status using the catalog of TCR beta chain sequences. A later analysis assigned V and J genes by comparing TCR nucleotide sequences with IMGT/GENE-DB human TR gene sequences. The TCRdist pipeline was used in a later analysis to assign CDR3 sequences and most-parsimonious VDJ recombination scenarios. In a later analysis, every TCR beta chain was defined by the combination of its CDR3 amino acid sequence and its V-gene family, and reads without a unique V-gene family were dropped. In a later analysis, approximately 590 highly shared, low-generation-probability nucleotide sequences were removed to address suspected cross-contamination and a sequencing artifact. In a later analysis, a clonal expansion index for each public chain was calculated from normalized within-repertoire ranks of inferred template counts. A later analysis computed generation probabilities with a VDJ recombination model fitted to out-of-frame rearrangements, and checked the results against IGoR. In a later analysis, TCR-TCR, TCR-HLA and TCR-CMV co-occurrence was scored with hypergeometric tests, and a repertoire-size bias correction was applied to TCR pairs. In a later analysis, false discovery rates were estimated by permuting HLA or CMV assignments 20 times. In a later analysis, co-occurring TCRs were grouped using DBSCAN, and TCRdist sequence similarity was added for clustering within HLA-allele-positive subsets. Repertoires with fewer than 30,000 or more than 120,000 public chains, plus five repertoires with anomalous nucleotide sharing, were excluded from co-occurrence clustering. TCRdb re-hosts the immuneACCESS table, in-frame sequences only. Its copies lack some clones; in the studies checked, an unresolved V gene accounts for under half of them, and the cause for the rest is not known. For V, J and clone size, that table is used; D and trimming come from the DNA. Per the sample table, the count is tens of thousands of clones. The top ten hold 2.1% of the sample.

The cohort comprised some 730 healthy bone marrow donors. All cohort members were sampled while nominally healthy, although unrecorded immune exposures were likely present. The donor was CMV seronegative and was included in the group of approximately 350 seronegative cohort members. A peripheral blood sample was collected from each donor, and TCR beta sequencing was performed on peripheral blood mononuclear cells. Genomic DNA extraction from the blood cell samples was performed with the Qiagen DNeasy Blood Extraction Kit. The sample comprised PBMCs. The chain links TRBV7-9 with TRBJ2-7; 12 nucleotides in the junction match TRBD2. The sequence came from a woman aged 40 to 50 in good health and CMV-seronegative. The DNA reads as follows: TGTGCCAGCAGCTTCCTAGCGGGGGGGCGGAACGAGCAGTACTTC. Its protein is CASSFLAGGRNEQYF.